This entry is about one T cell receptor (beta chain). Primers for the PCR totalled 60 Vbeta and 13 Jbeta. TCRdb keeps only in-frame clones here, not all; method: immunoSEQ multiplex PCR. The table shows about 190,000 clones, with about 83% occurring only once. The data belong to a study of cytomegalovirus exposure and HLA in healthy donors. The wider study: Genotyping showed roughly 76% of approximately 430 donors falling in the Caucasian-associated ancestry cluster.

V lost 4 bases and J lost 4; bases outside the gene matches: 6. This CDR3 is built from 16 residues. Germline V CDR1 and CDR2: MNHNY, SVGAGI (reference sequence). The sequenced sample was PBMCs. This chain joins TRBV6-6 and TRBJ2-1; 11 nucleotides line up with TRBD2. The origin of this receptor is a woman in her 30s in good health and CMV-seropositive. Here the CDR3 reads CASSSYRTSGYNEQFF. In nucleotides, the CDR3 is TGTGCCAGCAGTTCCTATCGGACTAGCGGGTACAATGAGCAGTTCTTC.